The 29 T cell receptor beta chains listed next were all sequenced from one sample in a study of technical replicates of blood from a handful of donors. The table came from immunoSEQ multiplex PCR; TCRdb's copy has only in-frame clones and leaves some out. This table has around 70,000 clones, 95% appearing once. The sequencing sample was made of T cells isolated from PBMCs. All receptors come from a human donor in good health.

This CDR3 is CASTQTTGTGLVKLFF. CDR3 nucleotides: TGTGCCAGCACCCAAACGACCGGGACAGGGCTTGTTAAACTGTTTTTT. V gene TRBV7-9 combines with J gene TRBJ1-4, with 9 bases fitting TRBD1. Trimming at V came to 7 bases and at J to 11 bases, leaving 17 bases not matched to a gene. The germline CDR1 and CDR2 sequences are SEHNR and FQNEAQ (reference sequence). The CDR3 consists of 16 residues.

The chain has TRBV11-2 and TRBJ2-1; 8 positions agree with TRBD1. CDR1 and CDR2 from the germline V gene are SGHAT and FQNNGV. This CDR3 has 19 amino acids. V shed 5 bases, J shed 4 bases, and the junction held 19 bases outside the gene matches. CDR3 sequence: CASSGTDRGPAGRYNEQFF. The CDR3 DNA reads TGTGCCAGCAGCGGAACCGACAGGGGACCGGCGGGAAGGTACAATGAGCAGTTCTTC. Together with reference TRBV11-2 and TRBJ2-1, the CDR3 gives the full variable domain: EAGVAQSPRYKIIEKRQSVAFWCNPISGHATLYWYQQILGQGPKLLIQFQNNGVVDDSQLPKDRFSAERLKGVDSTLKIQPAKLEDSAVYLCASSGTDRGPAGRYNEQFFGPGTRLTVL.

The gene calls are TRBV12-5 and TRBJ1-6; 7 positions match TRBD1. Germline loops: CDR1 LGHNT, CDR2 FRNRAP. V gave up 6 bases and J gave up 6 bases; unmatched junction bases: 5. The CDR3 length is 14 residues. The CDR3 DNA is TGTGCTAGTGGACCAGGGGGGTCTAATTCACCCCTCCACTTT. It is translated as CASGPGGSNSPLHF.

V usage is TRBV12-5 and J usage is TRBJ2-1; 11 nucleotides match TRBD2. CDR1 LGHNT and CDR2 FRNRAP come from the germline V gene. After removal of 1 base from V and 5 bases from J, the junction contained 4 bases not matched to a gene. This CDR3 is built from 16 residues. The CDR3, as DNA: TGTGCTAGTGGTTTGGAGACTAGCGGGAAAGACAATGAGCAGTTCTTC. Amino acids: CASGLETSGKDNEQFF. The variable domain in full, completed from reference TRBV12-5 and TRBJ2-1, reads DARVTQTPRHKVTEMGQEVTMRCQPILGHNTVFWYRQTMMQGLELLAYFRNRAPLDDSGMPKDRFSAEMPDATLATLKIQPSEPRDSAVYFCASGLETSGKDNEQFFGPGTRLTVL.

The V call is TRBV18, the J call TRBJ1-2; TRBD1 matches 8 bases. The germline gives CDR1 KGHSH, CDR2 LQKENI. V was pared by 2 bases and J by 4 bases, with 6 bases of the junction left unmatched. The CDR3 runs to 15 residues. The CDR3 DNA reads TGTGCCAGCTCACCAGGACAGGGTAACGGCTATGGCTACACCTTC. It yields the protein CASSPGQGNGYGYTF.

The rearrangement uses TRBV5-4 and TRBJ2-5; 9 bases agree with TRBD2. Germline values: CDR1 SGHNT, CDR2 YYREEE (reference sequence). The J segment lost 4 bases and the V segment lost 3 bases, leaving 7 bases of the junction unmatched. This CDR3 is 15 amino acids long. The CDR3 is CASSSGAGGLETQYF. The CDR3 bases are TGTGCCAGCAGCTCGGGGGCGGGGGGGTTAGAGACCCAGTACTTC.

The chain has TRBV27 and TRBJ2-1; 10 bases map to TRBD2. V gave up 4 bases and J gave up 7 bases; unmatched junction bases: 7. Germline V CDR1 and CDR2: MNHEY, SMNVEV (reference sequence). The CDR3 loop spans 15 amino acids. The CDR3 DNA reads TGTGCCAGCAGTTACCTAGCGGGAGATAGGAATGAGCAGTTCTTC. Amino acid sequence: CASSYLAGDRNEQFF.

The CDR3 sequence: CASSLPDRVNGYTF. The CDR3 nucleotides read TGTGCCAGCTCCCTCCCGGACAGGGTAAATGGCTACACCTTC. The V gene is TRBV18, the J gene TRBJ1-2; 8 nucleotides agree with TRBD1. The V gene's germline CDR1 is KGHSH and CDR2 LQKENI. The CDR3 contains 14 residues. Losses at the gene ends were 6 bases for V and 6 bases for J; bases not matched to a gene: 9. Together with reference TRBV18 and TRBJ1-2, the CDR3 gives the full variable domain: NAGVMQNPRHLVRRRGQEARLRCSPMKGHSHVYWYRQLPEEGLKFMVYLQKENIIDESGMPKERFSAEFPKEGPSILRIQQVVRGDSAAYFCASSLPDRVNGYTFGSGTRLTVV.

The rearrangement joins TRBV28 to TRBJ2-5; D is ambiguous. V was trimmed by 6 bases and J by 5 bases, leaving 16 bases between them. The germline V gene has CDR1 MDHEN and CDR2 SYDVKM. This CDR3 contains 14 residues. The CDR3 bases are TGTGCCAGCAGCTTTGGAGTATCCGGGGAGACCCAGTACTTC. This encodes CASSFGVSGETQYF.

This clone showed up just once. The CDR3: CASREGEGQETQYF. CDR3 sequence (DNA): TGCGCCAGCAGGGAGGGAGAGGGGCAAGAGACCCAGTACTTC. The rearrangement uses TRBV5-1 and TRBJ2-5, with a possible D match to TRBD2 (6 bases). CDR1 and CDR2 from the germline V gene are SGHRS and YFSETQ. Trimming pared 5 bases from V and 2 bases from J, leaving 13 bases between. The CDR3 totals 14 residues. Together with reference TRBV5-1 and TRBJ2-5, the CDR3 gives the full variable domain: KAGVTQTPRYLIKTRGQQVTLSCSPISGHRSVSWYQQTPGQGLQFLFEYFSETQRNKGNFPGRFSGRQFSNSRSEMNVSTLELGDSALYLCASREGEGQETQYFGPGTRLLVL.

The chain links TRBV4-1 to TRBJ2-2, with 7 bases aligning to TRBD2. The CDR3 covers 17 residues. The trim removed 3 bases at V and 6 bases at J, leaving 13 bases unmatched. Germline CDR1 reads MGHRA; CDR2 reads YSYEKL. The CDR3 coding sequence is TGCGCCAGCAGCCAGATGTTCAGGACTAGTTTCTCCGGGGAGCTGTTTTTT. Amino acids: CASSQMFRTSFSGELFF.

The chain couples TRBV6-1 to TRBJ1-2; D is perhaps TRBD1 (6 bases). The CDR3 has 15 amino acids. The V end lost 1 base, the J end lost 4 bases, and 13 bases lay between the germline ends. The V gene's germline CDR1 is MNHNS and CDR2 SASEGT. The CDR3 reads CASSEVRDTFYGYTF. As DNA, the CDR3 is TGTGCCAGCAGTGAAGTCCGGGACACCTTCTATGGCTACACCTTC.

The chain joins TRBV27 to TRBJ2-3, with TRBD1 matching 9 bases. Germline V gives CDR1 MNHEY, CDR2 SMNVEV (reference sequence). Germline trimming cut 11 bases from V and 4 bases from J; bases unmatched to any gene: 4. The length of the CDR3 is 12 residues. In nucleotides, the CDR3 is TGTGCCTCCTGGACAGGGGCAGATACGCAGTATTTT. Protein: CASWTGADTQYF.

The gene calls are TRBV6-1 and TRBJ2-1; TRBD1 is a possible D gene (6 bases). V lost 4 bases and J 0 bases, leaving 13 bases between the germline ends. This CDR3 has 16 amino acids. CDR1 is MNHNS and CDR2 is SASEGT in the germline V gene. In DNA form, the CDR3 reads TGTGCCAGCAGTGCACGACAGGTAACCTCCTACAATGAGCAGTTCTTC. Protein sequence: CASSARQVTSYNEQFF.

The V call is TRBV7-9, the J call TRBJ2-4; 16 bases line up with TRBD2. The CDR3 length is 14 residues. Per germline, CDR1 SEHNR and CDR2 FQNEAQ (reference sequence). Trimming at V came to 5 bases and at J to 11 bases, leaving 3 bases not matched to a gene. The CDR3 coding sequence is TGTGCCAGCAGCGCGGGACTAGCGGGAGGGGTTCAGTACTTC. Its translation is CASSAGLAGGVQYF.

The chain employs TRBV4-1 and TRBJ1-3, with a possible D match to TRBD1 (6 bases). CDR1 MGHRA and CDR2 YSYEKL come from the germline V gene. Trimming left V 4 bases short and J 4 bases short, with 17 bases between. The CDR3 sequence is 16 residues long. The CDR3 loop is CASSLLLRTVGNTIYF. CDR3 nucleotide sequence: TGCGCCAGCAGCCTACTACTCAGGACAGTAGGAAACACCATATATTTT.

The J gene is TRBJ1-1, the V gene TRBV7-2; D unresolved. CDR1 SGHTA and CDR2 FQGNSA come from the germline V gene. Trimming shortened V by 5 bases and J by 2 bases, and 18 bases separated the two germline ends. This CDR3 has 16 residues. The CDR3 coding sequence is TGTGCCAGCAGCCGCAGCCTGCAGGAACGAAACACTGAAGCTTTCTTT. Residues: CASSRSLQERNTEAFF.

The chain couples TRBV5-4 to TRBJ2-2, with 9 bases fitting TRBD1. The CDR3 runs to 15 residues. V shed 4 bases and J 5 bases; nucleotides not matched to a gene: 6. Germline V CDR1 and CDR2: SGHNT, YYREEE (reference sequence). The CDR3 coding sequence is TGTGCCAGCAGCCTCCGGGACAGGGAAACCGGGGAGCTGTTTTTT. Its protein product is CASSLRDRETGELFF.

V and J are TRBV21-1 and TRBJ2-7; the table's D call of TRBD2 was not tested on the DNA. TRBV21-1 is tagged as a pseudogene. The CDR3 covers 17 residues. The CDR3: CASKVAGQAALENEQYF. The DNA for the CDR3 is TGTGCCAGCAAGGTGGCGGGGCAGGCGGCTTTGGAAAACGAGCAGTACTTC.

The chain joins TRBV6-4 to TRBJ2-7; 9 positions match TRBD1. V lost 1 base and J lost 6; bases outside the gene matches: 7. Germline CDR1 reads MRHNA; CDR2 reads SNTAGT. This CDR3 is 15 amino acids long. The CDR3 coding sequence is TGTGCCAGCAGTGACTATGGACAGGGGTTAGGCGAGCAGTACTTC. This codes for CASSDYGQGLGEQYF.

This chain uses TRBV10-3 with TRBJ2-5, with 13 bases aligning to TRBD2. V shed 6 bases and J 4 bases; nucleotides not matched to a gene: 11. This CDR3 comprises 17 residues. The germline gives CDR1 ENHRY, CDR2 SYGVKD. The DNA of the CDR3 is TGTGCCATCAGCTCGGGACTAGCGGGAAGACGGGGAGAGACCCAGTACTTC. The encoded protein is CAISSGLAGRRGETQYF.

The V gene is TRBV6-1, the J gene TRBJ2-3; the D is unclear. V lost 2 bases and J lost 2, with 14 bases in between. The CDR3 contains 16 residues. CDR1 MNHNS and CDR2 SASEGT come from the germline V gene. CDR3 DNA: TGTGCCAGCAGTGAAAAGGCAGGCTCCTTCACAGATACGCAGTATTTT. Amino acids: CASSEKAGSFTDTQYF.

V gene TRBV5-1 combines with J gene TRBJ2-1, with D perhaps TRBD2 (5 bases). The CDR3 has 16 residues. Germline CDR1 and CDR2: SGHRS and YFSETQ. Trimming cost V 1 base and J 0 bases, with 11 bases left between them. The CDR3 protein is CASSLSLGSSYNEQFF. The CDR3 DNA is TGCGCCAGCAGCTTGTCTTTGGGGAGCTCCTACAATGAGCAGTTCTTC.

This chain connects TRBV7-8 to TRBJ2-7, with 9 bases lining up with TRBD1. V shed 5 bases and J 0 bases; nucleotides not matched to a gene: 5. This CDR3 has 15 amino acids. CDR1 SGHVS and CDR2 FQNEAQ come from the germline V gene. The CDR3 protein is CASSPGTGSSYEQYF. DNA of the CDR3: TGTGCCAGCAGCCCAGGGACAGGGAGCTCCTACGAGCAGTACTTC.

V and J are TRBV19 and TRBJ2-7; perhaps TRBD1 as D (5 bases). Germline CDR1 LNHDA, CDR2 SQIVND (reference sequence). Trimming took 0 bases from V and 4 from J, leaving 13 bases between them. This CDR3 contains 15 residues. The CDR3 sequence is CASSIDHQGPYEQYF. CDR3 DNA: TGTGCCAGTAGTATAGATCACCAGGGCCCGTACGAGCAGTACTTC.

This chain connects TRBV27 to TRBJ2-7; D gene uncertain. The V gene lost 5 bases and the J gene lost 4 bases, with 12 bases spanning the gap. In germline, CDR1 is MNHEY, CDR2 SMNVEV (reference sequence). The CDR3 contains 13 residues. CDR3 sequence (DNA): TGTGCCAGCAGTCCCTTTCCCCCTTACGAGCAGTACTTC. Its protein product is CASSPFPPYEQYF.

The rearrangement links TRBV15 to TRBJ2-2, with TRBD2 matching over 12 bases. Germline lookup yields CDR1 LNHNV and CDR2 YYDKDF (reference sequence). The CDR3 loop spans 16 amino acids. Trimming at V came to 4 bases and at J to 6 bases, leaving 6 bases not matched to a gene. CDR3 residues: CATSTRLAGAAGELFF. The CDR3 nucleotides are TGTGCCACCAGCACTAGACTAGCGGGAGCCGCCGGGGAGCTGTTTTTT.

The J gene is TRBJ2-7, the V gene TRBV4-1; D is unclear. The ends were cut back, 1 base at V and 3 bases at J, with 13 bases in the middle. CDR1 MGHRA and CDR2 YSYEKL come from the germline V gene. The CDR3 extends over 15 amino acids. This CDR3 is CASSQVLGENYEQYF. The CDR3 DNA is TGCGCCAGCAGCCAAGTCTTGGGCGAAAACTACGAGCAGTACTTC.

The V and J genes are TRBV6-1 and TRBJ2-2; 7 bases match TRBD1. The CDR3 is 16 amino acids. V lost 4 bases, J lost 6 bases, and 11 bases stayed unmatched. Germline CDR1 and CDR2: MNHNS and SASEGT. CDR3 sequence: CASSGIWDSGSGELFF. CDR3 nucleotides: TGTGCCAGCAGTGGAATCTGGGACAGTGGCTCCGGGGAGCTGTTTTTT.